This TCR beta chain derives from a study of identical twins. This clonotype was detected only a few times. TCRdb independently ran MiXCR on the 5' RACE reads; one entry per CDR3 protein. The profile shows 550,000 to 800,000 distinct CDR3 sequences, about 7.1% of them singletons. This same sample was also taken into another study, of yellow fever vaccine responses in identical twins.

The specimen was PBMCs. This TCR was recovered from a woman between 18 and 29 years old in good health.

CDR3 sequence: CASSSLSGGARWEQYV. DNA of the CDR3: TGTGCCAGCAGCTCCCTTAGCGGGGGGGCACGATGGGAGCAGTACGTC. The chain carries TRBV5-6 and TRBJ2-7; 11 bases match TRBD2. The CDR3 has 16 residues. Germline CDR1 reads SGHDT; CDR2 reads YYEEEE. The J segment lost 7 bases and the V segment lost 3 bases, leaving 12 bases of the junction unmatched.